This T cell receptor (beta chain) was profiled in a study of T cell changes during pregnancy in multiple sclerosis. CDR1 LNHDA and CDR2 SQIVND come from the germline V gene (reference sequence). The V end lost 4 bases, the J end lost 3 bases, and 13 bases lay between the germline ends. The CDR3 spans 15 residues. Profiled with immunoSEQ multiplex PCR; TCRdb holds only in-frame clones, not every one. Of about 39,000 clones listed, 85% to 95% are singletons. The source is a female donor with multiple sclerosis, enrolled in a pregnancy study. The source material was CD4+ T cells from peripheral blood mononuclear cells, sampled after pregnancy. V and J are TRBV19 and TRBJ1-5; D is unclear. The CDR3 nucleotides are TGTGCCAGTAGTACCTCCGATGGCTTCAATCAGCCCCAGCATTTT. Protein sequence: CASSTSDGFNQPQHF.